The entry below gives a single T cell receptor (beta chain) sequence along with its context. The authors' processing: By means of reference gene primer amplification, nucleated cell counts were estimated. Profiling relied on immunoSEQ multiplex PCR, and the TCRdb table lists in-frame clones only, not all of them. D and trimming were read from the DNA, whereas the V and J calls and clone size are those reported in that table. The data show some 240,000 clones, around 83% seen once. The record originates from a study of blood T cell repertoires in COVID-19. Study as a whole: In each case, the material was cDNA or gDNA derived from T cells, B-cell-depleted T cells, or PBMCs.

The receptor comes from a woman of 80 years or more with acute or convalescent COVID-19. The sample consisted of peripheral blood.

This CDR3 reads CASSLAGGRKYGYTF. DNA for the CDR3: TGTGCCAGCAGCTTGGCCGGGGGGCGCAAGTATGGCTACACCTTC. V usage is TRBV5-8 and J usage is TRBJ1-2, with TRBD1 as a possible D gene (6 bases). The CDR3 has 15 amino acids. Germline V lookup: CDR1 SGHTS, CDR2 YDEGEE. The V and J ends lost 0 bases and 5 bases respectively, with 14 bases between them.